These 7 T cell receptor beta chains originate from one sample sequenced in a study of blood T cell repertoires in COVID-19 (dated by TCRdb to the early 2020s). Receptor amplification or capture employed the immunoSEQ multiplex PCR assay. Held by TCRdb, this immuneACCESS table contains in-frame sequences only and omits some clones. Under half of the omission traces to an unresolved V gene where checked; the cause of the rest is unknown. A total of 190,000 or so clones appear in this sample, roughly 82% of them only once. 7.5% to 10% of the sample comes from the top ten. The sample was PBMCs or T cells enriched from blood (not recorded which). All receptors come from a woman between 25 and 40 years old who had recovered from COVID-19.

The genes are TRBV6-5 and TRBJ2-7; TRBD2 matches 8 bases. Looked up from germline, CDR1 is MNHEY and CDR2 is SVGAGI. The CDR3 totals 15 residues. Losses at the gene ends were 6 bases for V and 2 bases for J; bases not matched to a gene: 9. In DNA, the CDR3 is TGTGCCAGCAGACAAGCTAGCGGGCCCGCCTACGAGCAGTACTTC. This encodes CASRQASGPAYEQYF.

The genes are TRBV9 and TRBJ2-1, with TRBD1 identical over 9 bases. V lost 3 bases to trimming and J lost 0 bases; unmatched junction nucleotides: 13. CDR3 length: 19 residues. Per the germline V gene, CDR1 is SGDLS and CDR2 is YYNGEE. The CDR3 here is CASSATGSKGQGSYNEQFF. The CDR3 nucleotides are TGTGCCAGCAGCGCCACTGGATCAAAGGGACAGGGCTCCTACAATGAGCAGTTCTTC. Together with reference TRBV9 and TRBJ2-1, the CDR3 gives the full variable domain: DSGVTQTPKHLITATGQRVTLRCSPRSGDLSVYWYQQSLDQGLQFLIQYYNGEERAKGNILERFSAQQFPDLHSELNLSSLELGDSALYFCASSATGSKGQGSYNEQFFGPGTRLTVL.

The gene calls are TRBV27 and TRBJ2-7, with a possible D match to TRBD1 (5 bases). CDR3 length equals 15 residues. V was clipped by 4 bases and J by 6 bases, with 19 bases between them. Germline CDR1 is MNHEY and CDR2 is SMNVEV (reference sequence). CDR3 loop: CASSWKGRAIFEQYF. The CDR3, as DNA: TGTGCCAGCAGTTGGAAAGGCAGGGCCATTTTCGAGCAGTACTTC.

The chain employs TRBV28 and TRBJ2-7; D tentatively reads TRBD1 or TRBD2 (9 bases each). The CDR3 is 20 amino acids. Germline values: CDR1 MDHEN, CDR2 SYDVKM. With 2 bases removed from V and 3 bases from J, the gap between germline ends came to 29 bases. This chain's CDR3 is CASSLRAGTGRREGNYEQYF. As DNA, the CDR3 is TGTGCCAGCAGTTTAAGGGCCGGGACAGGGAGGCGGGAGGGAAACTACGAGCAGTACTTC.

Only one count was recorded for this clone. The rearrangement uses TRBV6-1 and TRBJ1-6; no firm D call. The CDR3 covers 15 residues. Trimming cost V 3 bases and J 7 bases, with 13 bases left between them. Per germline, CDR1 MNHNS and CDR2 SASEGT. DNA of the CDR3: TGTGCCAGCAGTGATCGGGAGGGTGCCAATTCACCCCTCCACTTT. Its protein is CASSDREGANSPLHF.

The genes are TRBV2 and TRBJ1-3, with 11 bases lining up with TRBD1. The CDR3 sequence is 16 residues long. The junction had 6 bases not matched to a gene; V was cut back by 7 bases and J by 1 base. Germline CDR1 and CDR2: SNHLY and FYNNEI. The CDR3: CASTRTGGESGNTIYF. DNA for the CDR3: TGTGCCAGCACCCGGACAGGGGGCGAATCTGGAAACACCATATATTTT.

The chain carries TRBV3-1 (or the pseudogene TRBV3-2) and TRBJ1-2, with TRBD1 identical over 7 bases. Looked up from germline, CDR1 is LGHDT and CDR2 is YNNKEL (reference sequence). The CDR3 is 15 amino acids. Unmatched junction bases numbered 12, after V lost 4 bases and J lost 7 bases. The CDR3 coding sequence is TGTGCCAGCAGCCCCGGGACAGAGGGCCTCCGTGGCTACACCTTC. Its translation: CASSPGTEGLRGYTF.